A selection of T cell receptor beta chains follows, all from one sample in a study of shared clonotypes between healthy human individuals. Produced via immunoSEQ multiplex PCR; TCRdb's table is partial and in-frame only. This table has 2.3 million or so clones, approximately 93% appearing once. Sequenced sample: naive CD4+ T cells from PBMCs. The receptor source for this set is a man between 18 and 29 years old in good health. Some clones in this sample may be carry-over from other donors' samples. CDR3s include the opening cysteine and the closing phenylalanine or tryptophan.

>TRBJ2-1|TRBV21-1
CASSKVRGGTYNEQFF
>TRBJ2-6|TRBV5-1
CASSLVAAGANVLTF
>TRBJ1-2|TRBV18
CASSQGRGNYGYTF
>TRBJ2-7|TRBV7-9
CASSLTIPGGEQYF
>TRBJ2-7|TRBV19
CASRGTSGSGEQYF
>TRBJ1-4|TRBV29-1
CSVVGADEKLFF
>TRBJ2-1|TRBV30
CAWSGVRGSYNEQFF
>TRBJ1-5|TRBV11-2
CASSLEAGPQHF
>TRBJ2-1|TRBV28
CASSSGTSNNEQFF
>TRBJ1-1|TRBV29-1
CSVVPGSGTEAFF
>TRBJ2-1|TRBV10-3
CAISRKNNNEQFF
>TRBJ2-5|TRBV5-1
CASSLEVVVAQETQYF
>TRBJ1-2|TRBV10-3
CAISESKTVYGYTF
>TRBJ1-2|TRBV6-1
CASSVTTGGAGGGYTF